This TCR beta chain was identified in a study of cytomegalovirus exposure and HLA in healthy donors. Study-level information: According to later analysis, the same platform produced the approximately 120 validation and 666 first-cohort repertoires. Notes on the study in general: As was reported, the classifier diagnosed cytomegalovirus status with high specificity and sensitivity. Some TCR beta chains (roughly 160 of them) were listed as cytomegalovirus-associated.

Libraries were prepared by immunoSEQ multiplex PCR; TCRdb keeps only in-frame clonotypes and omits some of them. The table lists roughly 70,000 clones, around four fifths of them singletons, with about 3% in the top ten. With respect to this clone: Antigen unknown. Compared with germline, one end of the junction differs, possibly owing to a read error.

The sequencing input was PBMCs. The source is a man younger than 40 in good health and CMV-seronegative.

In DNA form, the CDR3 reads TGTGCTAGCAGCCAAACATTGAGGACCGGGGAGCTGTTTTTT. This encodes CASSQTLRTGELFF. The gene calls are TRBV7-7 and TRBJ2-2; D unclear. The CDR3 runs 14 residues. Germline loops: CDR1 SSHAT, CDR2 FNYEAQ (reference sequence).